This T cell receptor (beta chain) appears in the sequencing data of a study of patients and donors after allogeneic stem cell transplantation. The CDR3 extends over 15 amino acids. V shed 2 bases and J shed 1 base, with 9 bases lying between them. Looked up from germline, CDR1 is KGHSH and CDR2 is LQKENI. TCRdb redid the calling of the RT-PCR reads with MiXCR, one entry per CDR3 protein. The repertoire holds approximately 61,000 distinct CDR3 sequences, with about 14% as singletons. This clonotype appeared a few times. The chain combines TRBV18 with TRBJ1-3; no firm D call. Sequencing was carried out using blood, either unsorted or a sorted T cell fraction (not recorded which). The clonotype was recovered from a human donor who was either an allogeneic HSCT recipient or a stem cell or donor lymphocyte infusion donor (not recorded which). It is not recorded whose cells these are; they may come from a transplant donor. CDR3 in DNA: TGTGCCAGCTCACCAAGGAAAGAGTCTGGAAACACCATATATTTT. It codes for CASSPRKESGNTIYF.